One and the same sample provided the 6 T cell receptor beta chains below, sequenced in a study of blood T cell repertoires in COVID-19. Only in-frame clones appear in the TCRdb table, and some are missing; sequencing was by immunoSEQ multiplex PCR. The data show under 250,000 clones, approximately 84% seen once. Sequencing was done on a sample of peripheral blood. The origin of the receptors is a man aged 45-60 years with COVID-19, enrolled during active disease.

The chain employs TRBV7-2 and TRBJ2-5, with TRBD2 matching over 10 bases. CDR1 is SGHTA, CDR2 FQGNSA, per germline. The CDR3 is 15 amino acids. V shed 4 bases and J 1 base; nucleotides not matched to a gene: 3. The CDR3 here is CASSSGLAVQETQYF. Written as DNA, the CDR3 is TGTGCCAGCAGCTCCGGACTAGCGGTCCAAGAGACCCAGTACTTC. The whole variable domain, filled in from reference TRBV7-2 and TRBJ2-5, reads GAGVSQSPSNKVTEKGKDVELRCDPISGHTALYWYRQSLGQGLEFLIYFQGNSAPDKSGLPSDRFSAERTGGSVSTLTIQRTQQEDSAVYLCASSSGLAVQETQYFGPGTRLLVL.

V is TRBV7-9 and J is TRBJ2-3; 7 nucleotides align to TRBD1. The CDR3 consists of 18 residues. With V trimmed by 6 bases and J by 7 bases, 22 bases remained unmatched. Per the germline V gene, CDR1 is SEHNR and CDR2 is FQNEAQ (reference sequence). This CDR3 is CASSLTPTGVAPSYTQYF. The CDR3 coding sequence is TGTGCCAGCAGTTTAACCCCCACAGGGGTAGCCCCCTCGTATACGCAGTATTTT.

J is TRBJ1-4 and V is TRBV9; weak D call: TRBD1 (6 bases). Trimming left V 4 bases short and J 7 bases short, with 20 bases between. The CDR3 totals 16 residues. The germline CDR1 and CDR2 sequences are SGDLS and YYNGEE. The CDR3 coding sequence is TGTGCCAGCAGCCAAGGTGCGGTGACAGGCGGTGAAAAACTGTTTTTT. Amino acids: CASSQGAVTGGEKLFF.

The gene calls are TRBV27 and TRBJ2-5; TRBD2 might be the D (5 bases). The CDR3 is made up of 13 amino acids. Looked up from germline, CDR1 is MNHEY and CDR2 is SMNVEV (reference sequence). Deletions cut 5 bases from V and 3 bases from J, with 10 bases between. The CDR3 is CASSTDGEETQYF. DNA for the CDR3: TGTGCCAGCAGTACGGACGGGGAAGAGACCCAGTACTTC.

V and J are TRBV2 and TRBJ2-7; 7 bases align to TRBD1. This CDR3 comprises 13 residues. CDR1 and CDR2 from the germline V gene are SNHLY and FYNNEI. The J segment lost 3 bases and the V segment lost 5 bases, leaving 4 bases of the junction unmatched. The CDR3 here is CASSPTGYYEQYF. CDR3 sequence (DNA): TGTGCCAGCAGTCCGACAGGGTACTACGAGCAGTACTTC. Combining the CDR3 with reference TRBV2 and TRBJ2-7 gives the whole variable domain EPEVTQTPSHQVTQMGQEVILRCVPISNHLYFYWYRQILGQKVEFLVSFYNNEISEKSEIFDDQFSVERPDGSNFTLKIRSTKLEDSAMYFCASSPTGYYEQYFGPGTRLTVT.

The chain links TRBV28 to TRBJ2-3, with 8 bases aligning to TRBD1. In germline, CDR1 is MDHEN, CDR2 SYDVKM. This CDR3 has 15 amino acids. The junction had 2 bases not matched to a gene; V was cut back by 3 bases and J by 0 bases. CDR3 loop: CASSLGTGSTDTQYF. The CDR3 DNA reads as TGTGCCAGCAGTTTGGGGACAGGCAGCACAGATACGCAGTATTTT.